This paragraph covers one T cell receptor beta chain sequence. Its antigen is unidentified. PCR was performed using 60 Vbeta and 13 Jbeta primers. TCRdb keeps only in-frame clones here, not all; method: immunoSEQ multiplex PCR. This repertoire shows about 200,000 clones, around 85% found once; its top ten account for about 1.5%. The data belong to a study of cytomegalovirus exposure and HLA in healthy donors. Study results and limitations: Cytomegalovirus status, reportedly, was diagnosed with high specificity and sensitivity by the classifier.

This CDR3 region has 14 residues. J lost 3 bases, V lost 5 bases, and 6 bases had no gene match. Germline CDR1 is MNHNS and CDR2 is SASEGT. V and J are TRBV6-1 and TRBJ1-2, with 7 bases fitting TRBD1. The sequencing input was PBMCs. This sequence originates from a man aged 45-65 years in good health and CMV-seronegative. The CDR3, as DNA: TGTGCCAGCAGTCCTACAACAGGGGACTATGGCTACACCTTC. Its protein is CASSPTTGDYGYTF.